Reported below is one TCR beta chain. The record originates from a study of CD8 T cells in Susac syndrome. An input of 0.5 to 1 ug of RNA was subjected to reverse transcription using random hexamers. TCRdb reanalysed the immunoSEQ multiplex PCR reads using MiXCR and keeps one entry per CDR3 protein. The sample contains roughly 89,000 distinct CDR3 sequences, roughly 95% of which appear only once. Source material: CD8+ T cells from PBMCs. This TCR derives from a human donor with Susac syndrome.

CDR3 amino acids: CASSQVKNTEAFF. The CDR3 nucleotides read TGCGCCAGCAGCCAAGTGAAGAACACTGAAGCTTTCTTT. This chain joins TRBV4-1 and TRBJ1-1; D is unresolved. The CDR3 extends over 13 amino acids. V lost 1 base and J 1 base, leaving 4 bases between the germline ends. Germline V gives CDR1 MGHRA, CDR2 YSYEKL.